The clone carrying this T cell receptor (beta chain) was seen once. Antigen specificity is unknown. The ends were cut back, 6 bases at V and 0 bases at J, with 8 bases in the middle. CDR3 length: 13 residues. Germline assignment: CDR1 MGHDK and CDR2 SYGVNS. Whoever was chosen for sequencing had shown CD8+CD57+ cell expansion by flow cytometry. Genomic DNA served as template for TCR beta VDJ and CDR3 profiling. From the reads, TCRdb called clonotypes with MiXCR, one entry per CDR3 protein. The profile shows 180,000 or so distinct CDR3 sequences, roughly half of them singletons. The sample belongs to a study of CD8+CD57+ T cells in acquired aplastic anemia. Regarding the study as a whole: Patient and control CD8+ Simpson's diversity was not significantly different. It was found that nearly 30 CD8+ CDR3 sequences were shared between patients and controls.

This sequence was found in a human donor with aplastic anemia. This rearrangement joins TRBV25-1 to TRBJ1-1, with a weak D call TRBD1 (5 bases). Material for sequencing was sorted CD4+, CD8+, or CD8+CD57+ T cells (not recorded which) from PBMCs. The chain's CDR3 is CASSGHLNTEAFF. CDR3 DNA: TGTGCCAGCAGCGGACATTTGAACACTGAAGCTTTCTTT.